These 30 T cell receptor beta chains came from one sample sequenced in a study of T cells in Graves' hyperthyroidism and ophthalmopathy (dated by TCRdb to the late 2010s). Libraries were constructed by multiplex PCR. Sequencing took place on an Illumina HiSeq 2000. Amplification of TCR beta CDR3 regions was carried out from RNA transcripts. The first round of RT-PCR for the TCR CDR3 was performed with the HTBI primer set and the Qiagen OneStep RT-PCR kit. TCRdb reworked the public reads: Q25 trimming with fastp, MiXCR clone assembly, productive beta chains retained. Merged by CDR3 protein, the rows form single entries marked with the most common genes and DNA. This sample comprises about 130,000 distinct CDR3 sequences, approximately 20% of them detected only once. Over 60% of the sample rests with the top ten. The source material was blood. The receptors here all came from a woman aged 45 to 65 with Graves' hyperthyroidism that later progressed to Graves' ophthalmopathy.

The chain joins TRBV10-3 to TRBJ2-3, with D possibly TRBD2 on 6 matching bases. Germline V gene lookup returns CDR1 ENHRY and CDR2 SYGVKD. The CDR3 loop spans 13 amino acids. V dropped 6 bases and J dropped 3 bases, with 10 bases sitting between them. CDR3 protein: CAIRGGPTDTQYF. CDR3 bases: TGTGCCATCAGGGGGGGACCTACAGATACGCAGTATTTT.

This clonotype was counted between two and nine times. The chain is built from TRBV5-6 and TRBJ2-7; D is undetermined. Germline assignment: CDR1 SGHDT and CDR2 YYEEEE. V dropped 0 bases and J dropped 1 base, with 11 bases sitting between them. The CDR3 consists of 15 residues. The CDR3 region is CASSLGPTASYEQYF. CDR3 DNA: TGTGCCAGCAGCTTGGGGCCGACTGCATCCTACGAGCAGTACTTC.

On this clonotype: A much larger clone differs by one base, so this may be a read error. CDR3 sequence (DNA): TGTGCCAGCATGGGTTTCCGGGGCACTGAAGCTCTCTTT. It translates to CASMGFRGTEALF. V and J are TRBV6-1 and TRBJ1-1; a possible D gene is TRBD1 (5 bases). The CDR3 is 13 residues long. The germline CDR1 and CDR2 sequences are MNHNS and SASEGT.

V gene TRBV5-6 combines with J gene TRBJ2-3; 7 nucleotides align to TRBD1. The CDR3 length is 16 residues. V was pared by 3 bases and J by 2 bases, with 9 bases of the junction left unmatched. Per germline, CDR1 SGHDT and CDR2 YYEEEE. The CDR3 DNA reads TGTGCCAGCAGCTCCGGTACAGGGGCGAACACAGATACGCAGTATTTT. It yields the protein CASSSGTGANTDTQYF.

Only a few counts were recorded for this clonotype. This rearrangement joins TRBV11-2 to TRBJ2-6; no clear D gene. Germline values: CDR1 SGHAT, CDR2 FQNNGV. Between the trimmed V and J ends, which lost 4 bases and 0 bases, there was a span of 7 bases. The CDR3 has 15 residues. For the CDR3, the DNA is TGTGCCAGCAGCTCGTCCCGCTCTGGGGCCAACGTCCTGACTTTC. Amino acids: CASSSSRSGANVLTF.

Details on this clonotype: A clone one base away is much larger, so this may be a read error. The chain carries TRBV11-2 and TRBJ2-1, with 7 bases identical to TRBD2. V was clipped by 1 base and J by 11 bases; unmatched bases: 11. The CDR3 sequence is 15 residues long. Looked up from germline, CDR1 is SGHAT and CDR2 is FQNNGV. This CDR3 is CASSLAAGVIGKQFF. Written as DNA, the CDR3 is TGTGCCAGCAGCTTAGCTGCGGGAGTTATCGGGAAGCAGTTCTTC.

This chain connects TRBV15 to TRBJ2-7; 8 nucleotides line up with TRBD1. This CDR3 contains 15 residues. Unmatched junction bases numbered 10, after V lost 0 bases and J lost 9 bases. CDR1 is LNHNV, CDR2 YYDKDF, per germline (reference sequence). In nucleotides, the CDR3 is TGTGCCACCAGCAGAGAGACAGGGGCCCGTTTGGGGCAGTACTTC. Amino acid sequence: CATSRETGARLGQYF.

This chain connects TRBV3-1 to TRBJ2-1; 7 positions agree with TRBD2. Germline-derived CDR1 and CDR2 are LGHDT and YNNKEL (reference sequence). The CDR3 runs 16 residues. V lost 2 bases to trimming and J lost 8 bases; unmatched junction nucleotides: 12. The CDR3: CASSQNGAGVMDEQFF. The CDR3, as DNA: TGTGCCAGCAGCCAAAATGGGGCGGGAGTTATGGATGAGCAGTTCTTC.

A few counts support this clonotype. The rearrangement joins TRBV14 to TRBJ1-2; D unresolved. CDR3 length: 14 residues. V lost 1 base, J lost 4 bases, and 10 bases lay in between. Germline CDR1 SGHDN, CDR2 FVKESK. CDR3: CASSQVQAGYGYTF. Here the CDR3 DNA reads TGTGCCAGCAGCCAAGTTCAGGCCGGCTATGGCTACACCTTC.

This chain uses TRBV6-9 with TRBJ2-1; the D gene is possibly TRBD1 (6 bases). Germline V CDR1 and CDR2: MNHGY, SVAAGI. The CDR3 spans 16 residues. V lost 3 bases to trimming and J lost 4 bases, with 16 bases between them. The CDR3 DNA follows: TGTGCCAGCAGTTACTCGAATCAGGACAGATACAATGAGCAGTTCTTC. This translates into CASSYSNQDRYNEQFF.

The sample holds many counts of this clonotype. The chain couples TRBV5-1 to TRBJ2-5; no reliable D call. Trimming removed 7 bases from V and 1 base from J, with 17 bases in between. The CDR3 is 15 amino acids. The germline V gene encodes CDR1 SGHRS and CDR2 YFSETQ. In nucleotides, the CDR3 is TGCGCCAGCTCCTACATGTCGACTCCCCAAGAGACCCAGTACTTC. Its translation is CASSYMSTPQETQYF.

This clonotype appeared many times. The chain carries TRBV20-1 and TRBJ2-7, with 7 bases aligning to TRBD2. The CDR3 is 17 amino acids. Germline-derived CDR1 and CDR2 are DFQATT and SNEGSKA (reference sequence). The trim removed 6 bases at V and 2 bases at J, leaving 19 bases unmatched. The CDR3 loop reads CSATPGNGASGTYEQYF. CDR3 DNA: TGCAGTGCCACCCCGGGGAACGGGGCTAGCGGCACCTACGAGCAGTACTTC.

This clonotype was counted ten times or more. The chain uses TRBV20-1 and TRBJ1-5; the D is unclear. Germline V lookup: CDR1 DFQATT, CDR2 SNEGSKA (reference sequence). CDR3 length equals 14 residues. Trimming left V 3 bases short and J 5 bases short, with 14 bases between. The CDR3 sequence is CSASWAEIHQPQHF. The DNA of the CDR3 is TGCAGTGCTAGCTGGGCCGAGATTCATCAGCCCCAGCATTTT.

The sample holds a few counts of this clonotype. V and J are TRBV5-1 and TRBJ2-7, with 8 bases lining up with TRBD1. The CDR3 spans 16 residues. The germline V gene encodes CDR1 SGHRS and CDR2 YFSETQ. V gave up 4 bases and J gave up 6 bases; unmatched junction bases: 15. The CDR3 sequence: CASSLYSGTGSSEQYF. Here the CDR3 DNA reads TGCGCCAGCAGCCTCTACTCCGGGACAGGCTCGTCCGAGCAGTACTTC.

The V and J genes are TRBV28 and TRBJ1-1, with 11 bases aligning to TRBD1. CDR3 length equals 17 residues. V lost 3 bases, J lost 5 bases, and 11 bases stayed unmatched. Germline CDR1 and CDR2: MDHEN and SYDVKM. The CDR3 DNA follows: TGTGCCAGCAGTTTTGGAGGACAGGGGGCGCGGATTACTGAAGCTTTCTTT. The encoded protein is CASSFGGQGARITEAFF.

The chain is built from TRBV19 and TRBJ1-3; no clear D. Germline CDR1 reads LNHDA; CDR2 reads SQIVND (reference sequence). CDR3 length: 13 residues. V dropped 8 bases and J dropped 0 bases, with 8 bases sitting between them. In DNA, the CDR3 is TGTGCCAGTTCGGAGAACTCTGGAAACACCATATATTTT. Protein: CASSENSGNTIYF.

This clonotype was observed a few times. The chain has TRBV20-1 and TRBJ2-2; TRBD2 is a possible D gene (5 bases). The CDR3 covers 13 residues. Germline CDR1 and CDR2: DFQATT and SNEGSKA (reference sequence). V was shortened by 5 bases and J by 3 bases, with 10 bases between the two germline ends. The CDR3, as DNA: TGCAGTGCTCGGGAATTCCACACCGGGGAGCTGTTTTTT. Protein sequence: CSAREFHTGELFF.

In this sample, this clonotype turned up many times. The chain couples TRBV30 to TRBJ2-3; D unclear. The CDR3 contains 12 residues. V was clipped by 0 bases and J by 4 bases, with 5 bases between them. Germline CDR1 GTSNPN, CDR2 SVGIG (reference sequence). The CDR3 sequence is CAWSVRADTQYF. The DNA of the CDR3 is TGTGCCTGGAGTGTTAGGGCAGATACGCAGTATTTT.

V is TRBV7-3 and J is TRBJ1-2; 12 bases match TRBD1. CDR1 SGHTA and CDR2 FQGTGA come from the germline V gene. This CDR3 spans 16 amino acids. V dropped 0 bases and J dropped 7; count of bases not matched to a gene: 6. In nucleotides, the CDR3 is TGTGCCAGCAGCTTAACCGGGACAGGGGGCGCCGGTGGCTACACCTTC. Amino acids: CASSLTGTGGAGGYTF. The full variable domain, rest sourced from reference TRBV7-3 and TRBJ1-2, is GAGVSQTPSNKVTEKGKYVELRCDPISGHTALYWYRQSLGQGPEFLIYFQGTGAADDSGLPNDRFFAVRPEGSVSTLKIQRTERGDSAVYLCASSLTGTGGAGGYTFGSGTRLTVV.

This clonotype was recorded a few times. CDR3 in amino acids: CASSGRDRGDQPQHF. The CDR3 nucleotides are TGTGCCAGCAGTGGCCGGGACAGGGGGGATCAGCCCCAGCATTTT. The chain links TRBV6-1 to TRBJ1-5, with 11 bases lining up with TRBD1. After removal of 4 bases from V and 5 bases from J, the junction contained 4 bases not matched to a gene. The CDR3 length is 15 residues. Germline lookup yields CDR1 MNHNS and CDR2 SASEGT.

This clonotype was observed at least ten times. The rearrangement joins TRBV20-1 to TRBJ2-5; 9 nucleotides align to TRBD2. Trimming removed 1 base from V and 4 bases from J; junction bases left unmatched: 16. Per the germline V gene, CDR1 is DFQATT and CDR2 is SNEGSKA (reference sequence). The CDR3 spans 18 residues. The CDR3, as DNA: TGCAGTGCTAGAGCCCCGTTAGTAGCGGGAGAAAGAGGAGAGACCCAGTACTTC. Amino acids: CSARAPLVAGERGETQYF.

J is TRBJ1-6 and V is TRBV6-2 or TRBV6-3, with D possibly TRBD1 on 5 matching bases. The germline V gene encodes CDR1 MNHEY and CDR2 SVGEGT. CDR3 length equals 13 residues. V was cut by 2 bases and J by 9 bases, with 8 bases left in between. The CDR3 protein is CASSYEGSSPLHF. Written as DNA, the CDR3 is TGTGCCAGCAGTTACGAGGGGAGTTCACCCCTCCACTTT.

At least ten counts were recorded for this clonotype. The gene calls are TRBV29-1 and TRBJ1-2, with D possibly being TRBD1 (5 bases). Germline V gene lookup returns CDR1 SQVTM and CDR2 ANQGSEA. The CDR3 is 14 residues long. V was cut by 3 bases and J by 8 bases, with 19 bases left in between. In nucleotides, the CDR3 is TGCAGCGTTGAGTTTAGAGGGCAGGGATACGGCTACACCTTC. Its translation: CSVEFRGQGYGYTF.

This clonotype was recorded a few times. The CDR3 sequence: CASGTGKTYEQYF. CDR3 bases: TGTGCCTCAGGGACAGGAAAAACCTACGAGCAGTACTTC. The chain carries TRBV30 and TRBJ2-7; 8 bases agree with TRBD1. CDR3 length equals 13 residues. Germline-derived CDR1 and CDR2 are GTSNPN and SVGIG (reference sequence). J gave up 2 bases and V 7 bases, and 7 bases lay outside the gene matches.

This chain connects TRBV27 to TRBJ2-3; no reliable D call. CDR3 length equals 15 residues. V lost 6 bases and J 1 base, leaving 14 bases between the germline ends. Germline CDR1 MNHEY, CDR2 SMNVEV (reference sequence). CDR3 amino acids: CASRHWAGGTDTQYF. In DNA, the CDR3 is TGTGCCAGCAGGCATTGGGCAGGCGGCACAGATACGCAGTATTTT.

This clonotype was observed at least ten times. The CDR3 loop is CASSLSGTRNADTQYF. The CDR3 DNA sequence: TGTGCCAGCAGCTTGTCCGGGACCCGTAACGCAGATACGCAGTATTTT. The chain uses TRBV7-2 and TRBJ2-3; D tentatively reads TRBD1 or TRBD2 (5 bases each). Germline values: CDR1 SGHTA, CDR2 FQGNSA. This CDR3 has 16 amino acids. V lost 3 bases and J 4 bases, leaving 17 bases between the germline ends.

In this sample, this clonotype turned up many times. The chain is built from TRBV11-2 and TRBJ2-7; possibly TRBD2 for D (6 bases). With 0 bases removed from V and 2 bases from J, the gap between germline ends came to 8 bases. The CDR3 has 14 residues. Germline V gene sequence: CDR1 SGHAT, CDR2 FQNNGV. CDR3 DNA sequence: TGTGCCAGCAGCTTAGATTGGACTACCTACGAGCAGTACTTC. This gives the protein CASSLDWTTYEQYF.

Here the CDR3 reads CSAREGRGQPQHF. CDR3 sequence (DNA): TGCAGTGCTAGAGAGGGCCGGGGGCAGCCCCAGCATTTT. This chain links TRBV20-1 with TRBJ1-5; maybe TRBD1 (5 bases). CDR1 is DFQATT, CDR2 SNEGSKA, per germline (reference sequence). The ends were cut back, 0 bases at V and 7 bases at J, with 10 bases in the middle. This CDR3 has 13 amino acids.

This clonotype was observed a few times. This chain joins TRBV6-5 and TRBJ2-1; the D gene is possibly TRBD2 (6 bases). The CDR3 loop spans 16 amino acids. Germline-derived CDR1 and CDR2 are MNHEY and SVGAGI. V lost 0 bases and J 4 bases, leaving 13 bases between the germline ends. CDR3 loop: CASSYSSGVGYNEQFF. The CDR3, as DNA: TGTGCCAGCAGTTACTCTTCGGGAGTCGGGTACAATGAGCAGTTCTTC.

The DNA for the CDR3 is TGCAGTGCCGAGACAGGGGGCGGTGAGACCCAGTACTTC. It yields the protein CSAETGGGETQYF. This chain connects TRBV20-1 to TRBJ2-5; 10 bases match TRBD1. Looked up from germline, CDR1 is DFQATT and CDR2 is SNEGSKA (reference sequence). This CDR3 has 13 amino acids. The J segment lost 5 bases and the V segment lost 6 bases, leaving 6 bases of the junction unmatched.